This is a list of T cell receptor beta chains from one sample in a study of vaccination effects on CD4 cells after COVID-19. The method was immunoSEQ multiplex PCR; TCRdb's version includes in-frame clones alone and lacks a portion of them. The sample yields tens of thousands of clones, around 69% seen once. The antigens for these receptors are not known. The sequencing used CD4+ T cells from PBMCs cultured with HCoV-NL63 spike peptides, collected before COVID-19 vaccination. The source is a human donor who received a COVID-19 vaccine. Each CDR3 is given with its conserved first and last residue. Each record gives: clone size, D gene, V gene, J gene, CDR3 protein, CDR3 DNA. D genes are given only for firm matches. The size field is filled for only some rows; it gives once, few, many or a size class.

-	-	TRBV2	TRBJ1-3	CASGTASGNTIYF	TGTGCCAGCGGTACGGCCTCTGGAAACACCATATATTTT
once	TRBD2	TRBV7-3	TRBJ2-5	CASSPGPRGTPVGTQYF	TGTGCCAGCAGCCCAGGCCCGCGGGGGACTCCAGTGGGGACCCAGTACTTC
-	-	TRBV30	TRBJ2-1	CAWSGTAYNEQFF	TGTGCCTGGAGTGGGACAGCTTACAATGAGCAGTTCTTC
-	TRBD1	TRBV10-1	TRBJ2-3	CASSEPGQGTDTQYF	TGCGCCAGCAGTGAGCCTGGACAGGGCACAGATACGCAGTATTTT
-	-	TRBV6-2/TRBV6-3	TRBJ2-1	CASSRPRGGYNEQFF	TGTGCCAGCAGTCGGCCCAGGGGGGGCTACAATGAGCAGTTCTTC
once	TRBD1	TRBV7-3	TRBJ2-5	CASKLTGAFQETQYF	TGTGCCAGCAAACTGACAGGGGCGTTCCAAGAGACCCAGTACTTC
-	-	TRBV28	TRBJ2-4	CASSPRGYLAKNIQYF	TGTGCCAGCAGCCCCCGCGGTTATCTAGCCAAAAACATTCAGTACTTC
-	-	TRBV6-5	TRBJ2-1	CASTGQREQFF	TGTGCCAGCACGGGGCAGAGGGAACAGTTCTTC
once	-	TRBV7-2	TRBJ2-6	CASSPPGPFSGANVLTF	TGTGCCAGCAGCCCCCCCGGACCGTTTTCTGGGGCCAACGTCCTGACTTTC
few	TRBD1	TRBV24-1	TRBJ1-2	CATADRGQGDYGYTF	TGTGCCACCGCCGACCGTGGGCAGGGGGACTATGGCTACACCTTC
-	TRBD2	TRBV18	TRBJ2-1	CASSLKAVGLAGTYSYNEQFF	TGTGCCAGCTCGCTTAAGGCGGTCGGACTAGCGGGAACTTACTCCTACAATGAGCAGTTCTTC
few	-	TRBV9	TRBJ2-5	CASSATDFQETQYF	TGTGCCAGCAGCGCGACGGATTTCCAAGAGACCCAGTACTTC